The clone carrying this T cell receptor beta chain was detected ten times or more. This entry belongs to a study of T cells in Graves' hyperthyroidism and ophthalmopathy. J gave up 6 bases and V 5 bases, and 8 bases lay outside the gene matches. Germline-derived CDR1 and CDR2 are LNHDA and SQIVND (reference sequence). The CDR3 consists of 15 residues. Amplification of TCR beta CDR3 regions used RNA as the template. During a first-round RT-PCR of the TCR CDR3, the HTBI primer set was used. TCRdb fed the multiplex PCR reads into MiXCR, producing one record per CDR3 protein. This sample has about 360,000 distinct CDR3 sequences, with 19% found just once.

The receptor's source is a woman in her late teens or twenties with Graves' hyperthyroidism. Sequencing used blood. This rearrangement joins TRBV19 to TRBJ1-5; 9 positions match TRBD1. The CDR3 protein is CASSVNRGPVQPQHF. For the CDR3, the DNA is TGTGCCAGTAGTGTGAACAGGGGGCCCGTTCAGCCCCAGCATTTT.